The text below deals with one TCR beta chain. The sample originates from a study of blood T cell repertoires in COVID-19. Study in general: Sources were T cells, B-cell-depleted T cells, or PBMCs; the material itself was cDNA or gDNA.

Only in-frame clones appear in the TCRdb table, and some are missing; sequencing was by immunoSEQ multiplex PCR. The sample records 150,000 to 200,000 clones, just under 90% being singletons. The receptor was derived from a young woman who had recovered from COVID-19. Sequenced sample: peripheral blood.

In DNA, the CDR3 is TGTGCCAGCAGTTACGGCTCCAATGAGCAGTTCTTC. Translation: CASSYGSNEQFF. The rearrangement joins TRBV6-2 or TRBV6-3 to TRBJ2-1; no clear D gene. The CDR3 spans 12 residues. CDR1 is MNHEY, CDR2 SVGEGT, per germline. V lost 2 bases to trimming and J lost 6 bases, with 5 bases between them.